This T cell receptor beta chain was recovered during a study of blood T cell repertoires in COVID-19. For the study at large: Whether acute or convalescent, the COVID-19 samples came from the United States, Italy and Spain.

Donors in Cohort 3 counted as recovered after two negative PCRs, clearance, or symptom resolution. Here immunoSEQ multiplex PCR was the method, and the copy in TCRdb shows in-frame clones only, minus some. The sample gives around 160,000 clones, more than 65% of which show up once; 8% to 13% is in the top ten. V lost 2 bases and J lost 0, with 11 bases in between. The CDR3 has 16 residues. The specimen sequenced was PBMCs or T cells enriched from blood (not recorded which). The receptor was derived from a middle-aged man who had recovered from COVID-19. The chain uses TRBV23-1 and TRBJ1-3; D gene ambiguous. TRBV23-1 belongs to the ORF category, with a function that is uncertain. This CDR3 reads CASSQSGLPSGNTIYF. The CDR3 DNA reads TGCGCCAGCAGTCAAAGTGGACTTCCCTCTGGAAACACCATATATTTT.